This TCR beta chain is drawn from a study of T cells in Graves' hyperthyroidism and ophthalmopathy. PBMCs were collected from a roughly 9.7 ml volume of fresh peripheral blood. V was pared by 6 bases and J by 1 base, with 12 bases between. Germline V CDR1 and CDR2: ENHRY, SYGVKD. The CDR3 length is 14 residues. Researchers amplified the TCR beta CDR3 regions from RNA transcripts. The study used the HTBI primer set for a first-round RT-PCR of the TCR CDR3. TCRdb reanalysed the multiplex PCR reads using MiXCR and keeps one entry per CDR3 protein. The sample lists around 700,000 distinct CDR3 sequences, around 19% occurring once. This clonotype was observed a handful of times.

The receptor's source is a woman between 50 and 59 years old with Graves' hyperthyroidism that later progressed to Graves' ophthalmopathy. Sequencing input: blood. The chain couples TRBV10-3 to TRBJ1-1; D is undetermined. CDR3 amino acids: CAIRPLGENTEAFF. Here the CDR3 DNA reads TGTGCCATCAGGCCCCTCGGGGAGAACACTGAAGCTTTCTTT.